This entry features one T cell receptor (beta chain) sequence. The germline gives CDR1 SGHNT, CDR2 YYREEE (reference sequence). The CDR3 totals 15 residues. The V gene lost 0 bases and the J gene lost 5 bases, with 14 bases spanning the gap. The data originate from a study of blood T cell repertoires in COVID-19. Across the whole study: Material from acute and convalescent COVID-19 was sourced from the United States, Italy and Spain.

Original handling: Reference gene primer amplification yielded estimated nucleated cell counts. Method: immunoSEQ multiplex PCR; TCRdb's copy keeps in-frame clones and lacks some. The DNA was the basis for D and trimming; V, J and clone size are from that table. The sample yields approximately 330,000 clones, about 91% seen once. In Seattle, patients joined the study during active infection and were tracked longitudinally. The V gene is TRBV5-4, the J gene TRBJ2-5, with a weak D call TRBD2 (5 bases). Sequencing was carried out using peripheral blood. The source of this sequence is a man between 25 and 39 years old with COVID-19, enrolled during active disease. The CDR3 DNA reads as TGTGCCAGCAGCTTGGCGGTGAGAGAGGGTGAGACCCAGTACTTC. Amino acids: CASSLAVREGETQYF.